This is a list of T cell receptor beta chains from one sample in a study of early T cells in non-severe SARS-CoV-2 infection. TCRdb re-analysed the 5' RACE reads in MiXCR, keeping a single row per CDR3 protein. The table has 60,000 or so distinct CDR3 sequences, around an eighth seen once; the top ten hold under 4.5%. Material: whole blood. Receptor source: an adult who was a healthcare worker with PCR-confirmed SARS-CoV-2 infection or an uninfected control (not recorded which). Both conserved end residues are part of each CDR3. A D gene is named only where the DNA matches it firmly. Clone size appears in some rows only: once, few, many, or a class for an expanded clone.

d_call: -
j_call: TRBJ2-7
cdr3_length: 16
v_call: TRBV7-9
clone_size: many
cdr3_aa: CASSLGTTGGSYEQYF
cdr3_nt: TGTGCCAGCAGCTTAGGTACCACAGGTGGGTCCTACGAGCAGTACTTC

d_call: TRBD1
j_call: TRBJ2-1
cdr3_length: 15
v_call: TRBV11-3
clone_size: -
cdr3_aa: CASSLARGPDNEQFF
cdr3_nt: TGTGCCAGCAGCTTGGCCAGGGGGCCGGACAATGAGCAGTTCTTC

d_call: -
j_call: TRBJ2-7
cdr3_length: 15
v_call: TRBV5-6
clone_size: -
cdr3_aa: CASSFWIQVRWEQYF
cdr3_nt: TGTGCCAGCAGCTTTTGGATCCAAGTCCGCTGGGAGCAGTACTTC

d_call: TRBD2
j_call: TRBJ2-3
cdr3_length: 17
v_call: TRBV7-2
clone_size: -
cdr3_aa: CASSFGGLAEYTDTQYF
cdr3_nt: TGTGCCAGCAGCTTTGGGGGACTAGCGGAGTACACAGATACGCAGTATTTT

d_call: -
j_call: TRBJ1-2
cdr3_length: 12
v_call: TRBV12-3/TRBV12-4
clone_size: -
cdr3_aa: CASSPAVRGYTF
cdr3_nt: TGTGCCAGCAGCCCAGCGGTCCGGGGCTACACCTTC

d_call: -
j_call: TRBJ1-1
cdr3_length: 13
v_call: TRBV20-1
clone_size: once
cdr3_aa: CSANRDQNTEAFF
cdr3_nt: TGCAGTGCTAACAGGGACCAGAACACTGAAGCTTTCTTT

d_call: -
j_call: TRBJ2-5
cdr3_length: 15
v_call: TRBV11-2
clone_size: few
cdr3_aa: CASSFVGELSETQYF
cdr3_nt: TGTGCCAGCAGCTTTGTAGGGGAATTGTCGGAGACCCAGTACTTC

d_call: -
j_call: TRBJ2-7
cdr3_length: 16
v_call: TRBV11-2
clone_size: -
cdr3_aa: CASSLLPAGGIYEQYF
cdr3_nt: TGTGCCAGCAGCTTACTCCCCGCGGGTGGCATCTACGAGCAGTACTTC

d_call: TRBD2
j_call: TRBJ2-1
cdr3_length: 15
v_call: TRBV20-1
clone_size: few
cdr3_aa: CSAEGLAEGTNEQFF
cdr3_nt: TGCAGTGCTGAGGGACTAGCGGAGGGAACAAATGAGCAGTTCTTC

d_call: -
j_call: TRBJ1-1
cdr3_length: 11
v_call: TRBV19
clone_size: many
cdr3_aa: CAEGGQTEAFF
cdr3_nt: TGTGCCGAAGGGGGTCAGACTGAAGCTTTCTTT

d_call: -
j_call: TRBJ2-1
cdr3_length: 14
v_call: TRBV5-6
clone_size: many
cdr3_aa: CASSLGDAYNEQFF
cdr3_nt: TGTGCCAGCAGCTTGGGGGACGCTTACAATGAGCAGTTCTTC

d_call: -
j_call: TRBJ1-5
cdr3_length: 13
v_call: TRBV11-2
clone_size: many
cdr3_aa: CASSSTGRQPQHF
cdr3_nt: TGTGCCAGCAGCTCTACAGGGCGCCAGCCCCAGCATTTT

d_call: -
j_call: TRBJ1-6
cdr3_length: 13
v_call: TRBV7-8
clone_size: few
cdr3_aa: CASSLLANSPLHF
cdr3_nt: TGTGCCAGCAGCTTATTAGCTAATTCACCCCTCCACTTT

d_call: -
j_call: TRBJ1-1
cdr3_length: 13
v_call: TRBV7-8
clone_size: many
cdr3_aa: CASSLGWRAEAFF
cdr3_nt: TGTGCCAGCAGCTTAGGGTGGAGGGCTGAAGCTTTCTTT

d_call: TRBD2
j_call: TRBJ2-7
cdr3_length: 16
v_call: TRBV11-2
clone_size: -
cdr3_aa: CASSLQAGGRLSEQYF
cdr3_nt: TGTGCCAGCAGCTTACAGGCGGGAGGCCGATTGAGCGAGCAGTACTTC

d_call: -
j_call: TRBJ2-7
cdr3_length: 13
v_call: TRBV11-2
clone_size: many
cdr3_aa: CASSLDPAYEQYF
cdr3_nt: TGTGCCAGCAGCTTAGACCCCGCCTACGAGCAGTACTTC

d_call: -
j_call: TRBJ2-5
cdr3_length: 14
v_call: TRBV5-6
clone_size: few
cdr3_aa: CASSFWTAQETQYF
cdr3_nt: TGTGCCAGCAGTTTCTGGACAGCCCAAGAGACCCAGTACTTC

d_call: -
j_call: TRBJ2-3
cdr3_length: 14
v_call: TRBV2
clone_size: -
cdr3_aa: CASKFNEGTDTQYF
cdr3_nt: TGTGCCAGCAAGTTTAACGAAGGCACAGATACGCAGTATTTT

d_call: -
j_call: TRBJ2-1
cdr3_length: 13
v_call: TRBV18
clone_size: many
cdr3_aa: CASSPTLGAEQFF
cdr3_nt: TGTGCCAGCTCACCAACGCTCGGCGCTGAGCAGTTCTTC

d_call: -
j_call: TRBJ2-1
cdr3_length: 13
v_call: TRBV5-5
clone_size: many
cdr3_aa: CASSLESYNEQFF
cdr3_nt: TGTGCCAGCAGCTTGGAGTCCTACAATGAGCAGTTCTTC

d_call: -
j_call: TRBJ1-4
cdr3_length: 11
v_call: TRBV29-1
clone_size: few
cdr3_aa: CSVLGSGKLFF
cdr3_nt: TGCAGCGTTTTGGGATCGGGAAAACTGTTTTTT

d_call: TRBD2
j_call: TRBJ2-7
cdr3_length: 17
v_call: TRBV3-1
clone_size: few
cdr3_aa: CASSQVILGTNSYEQYF
cdr3_nt: TGTGCCAGCAGCCAGGTCATCCTTGGGACTAACTCCTACGAGCAGTACTTC

d_call: -
j_call: TRBJ2-5
cdr3_length: 11
v_call: TRBV29-1
clone_size: -
cdr3_aa: CSVADRETQYF
cdr3_nt: TGCAGCGTAGCTGACAGAGAGACCCAGTACTTC

d_call: -
j_call: TRBJ2-7
cdr3_length: 15
v_call: TRBV9
clone_size: -
cdr3_aa: CASSVAPDRRGEQYF
cdr3_nt: TGTGCCAGCAGCGTGGCCCCAGACAGGCGAGGCGAGCAGTACTTC

d_call: -
j_call: TRBJ1-4
cdr3_length: 14
v_call: TRBV3-1
clone_size: many
cdr3_aa: CASSQVGVTEKLFF
cdr3_nt: TGTGCCAGCAGCCAAGTGGGTGTTACTGAAAAACTGTTTTTT

d_call: -
j_call: TRBJ1-6
cdr3_length: 14
v_call: TRBV3-1
clone_size: few
cdr3_aa: CASSPLEGISPLHF
cdr3_nt: TGTGCCAGCAGCCCGCTTGAGGGGATTTCACCCCTCCACTTT

d_call: -
j_call: TRBJ2-1
cdr3_length: 14
v_call: TRBV2
clone_size: many
cdr3_aa: CASGAESSYNEQFF
cdr3_nt: TGTGCCAGTGGAGCGGAGAGCTCCTACAATGAGCAGTTCTTC

d_call: -
j_call: TRBJ2-3
cdr3_length: 14
v_call: TRBV7-2
clone_size: few
cdr3_aa: CASSRPESTDTQYF
cdr3_nt: TGTGCCAGCAGTCGTCCAGAAAGCACAGATACGCAGTATTTT

d_call: -
j_call: TRBJ2-4
cdr3_length: 13
v_call: TRBV6-1
clone_size: -
cdr3_aa: CASSEIGGNIQYF
cdr3_nt: TGTGCCAGCAGTGAAATAGGGGGAAACATTCAGTACTTC

d_call: TRBD1
j_call: TRBJ2-1
cdr3_length: 15
v_call: TRBV3-1
clone_size: -
cdr3_aa: CASSPKFIGGPEQFF
cdr3_nt: TGTGCCAGCAGCCCTAAATTTATAGGGGGCCCTGAGCAGTTCTTC

d_call: -
j_call: TRBJ1-3
cdr3_length: 15
v_call: TRBV6-2/TRBV6-3
clone_size: few
cdr3_aa: CASSYSGSSENTIYF
cdr3_nt: TGTGCCAGCAGTTACAGCGGCTCTTCTGAAAACACCATATATTTT

d_call: -
j_call: TRBJ2-5
cdr3_length: 14
v_call: TRBV30
clone_size: -
cdr3_aa: CAWSVGGDRETQYF
cdr3_nt: TGTGCCTGGAGTGTCGGAGGGGATCGAGAGACCCAGTACTTC

d_call: TRBD1
j_call: TRBJ2-7
cdr3_length: 13
v_call: TRBV4-3
clone_size: -
cdr3_aa: CASSHHRGYEQYF
cdr3_nt: TGCGCCAGCAGCCACCACAGGGGTTACGAGCAGTACTTC

d_call: -
j_call: TRBJ1-2
cdr3_length: 14
v_call: TRBV6-5
clone_size: many
cdr3_aa: CASSYGRASSGYTF
cdr3_nt: TGTGCCAGCAGTTACGGTCGGGCTTCGAGTGGCTACACCTTC

d_call: -
j_call: TRBJ1-1
cdr3_length: 14
v_call: TRBV7-2
clone_size: many
cdr3_aa: CASSLVVLVEEAFF
cdr3_nt: TGTGCCAGCAGCTTAGTAGTATTGGTGGAGGAAGCTTTCTTT

d_call: TRBD2
j_call: TRBJ2-7
cdr3_length: 14
v_call: TRBV7-2
clone_size: -
cdr3_aa: CASSLRLAGDEQYF
cdr3_nt: TGTGCCAGCAGCCTCCGACTAGCGGGGGACGAGCAGTACTTC

d_call: -
j_call: TRBJ1-2
cdr3_length: 16
v_call: TRBV7-9
clone_size: -
cdr3_aa: CASSRSGAAQGYGYTF
cdr3_nt: TGTGCCAGCAGCCGCTCCGGAGCCGCGCAGGGCTATGGCTACACCTTC

d_call: TRBD1
j_call: TRBJ2-7
cdr3_length: 12
v_call: TRBV10-3
clone_size: -
cdr3_aa: CAIGTATYEQYF
cdr3_nt: TGTGCCATCGGGACAGCGACCTACGAGCAGTACTTC

d_call: -
j_call: TRBJ2-7
cdr3_length: 15
v_call: TRBV5-5
clone_size: -
cdr3_aa: CASSLGQDTTYEQYF
cdr3_nt: TGTGCCAGCAGCTTGGGGCAGGATACTACATACGAGCAGTACTTC

d_call: -
j_call: TRBJ2-2
cdr3_length: 14
v_call: TRBV10-3
clone_size: many
cdr3_aa: CAISRDGNTGELFF
cdr3_nt: TGTGCCATCAGCCGGGACGGCAACACCGGGGAGCTGTTTTTT

d_call: -
j_call: TRBJ2-7
cdr3_length: 12
v_call: TRBV20-1
clone_size: few
cdr3_aa: CSAPRGQYEQYF
cdr3_nt: TGCAGTGCACCCCGGGGGCAGTACGAGCAGTACTTC

d_call: TRBD1
j_call: TRBJ2-7
cdr3_length: 16
v_call: TRBV6-1
clone_size: -
cdr3_aa: CASSEVPMGQGGEQYF
cdr3_nt: TGTGCCAGCAGTGAAGTTCCAATGGGACAGGGAGGCGAGCAGTACTTC

d_call: -
j_call: TRBJ2-3
cdr3_length: 13
v_call: TRBV19
clone_size: many
cdr3_aa: CASSLGATDTQYF
cdr3_nt: TGTGCCAGTAGTTTAGGTGCCACAGATACGCAGTATTTT

d_call: -
j_call: TRBJ2-5
cdr3_length: 13
v_call: TRBV28
clone_size: few
cdr3_aa: CASSFSGQETQYF
cdr3_nt: TGTGCCAGCAGTTTCTCAGGGCAAGAGACCCAGTACTTC